This TCR beta chain stems from a study of T-cell memory formation after mild COVID-19. About the research overall: Clusters of TCRs were largely donor specific.

After 5'RACE with constant-segment primers, TCR alpha and TCR beta cDNA libraries carrying sample barcodes and UMIs were obtained. TCRdb re-called the 5' RACE reads with MiXCR, one entry per CDR3 protein. The sample lists hundreds of thousands of distinct CDR3 sequences, roughly 21% occurring once. The CDR3 has 15 amino acids. The V end was cut by 4 bases, the J end by 6 bases, with 17 bases between. Germline V gene sequence: CDR1 SGHTA, CDR2 FQGNSA. Sequencing was done on a sample of PBMCs or a T cell subset sorted from them (not recorded which). This receptor was identified in an adult woman who had mild COVID-19 (a few samples of this study predate the infection). Cell type and time point are not known. The chain links TRBV7-2 to TRBJ2-3, with D perhaps TRBD2 (6 bases). The CDR3 protein is CASSSRDFSGDTQYF. CDR3 DNA: TGTGCCAGCAGCTCCCGGGACTTCTCAGGGGATACGCAGTATTTT.